This TCR beta chain was sequenced in a study of T cell changes during pregnancy in multiple sclerosis. Clones were read by immunoSEQ multiplex PCR, and TCRdb kept only the in-frame ones, dropping some. The sample has 25,000 to 35,000 clones, 85% to 90% seen once; the top ten hold around 0.77%. CDR3 size: 13 residues. V was trimmed by 2 bases and J by 4 bases, leaving 11 bases between them. Germline CDR1 GTSNPN, CDR2 SVGIG (reference sequence). The input for sequencing was CD4+ T cells from peripheral blood mononuclear cells, taken in the first trimester of pregnancy. The J gene is TRBJ1-2, the V gene TRBV30; tentatively, D is TRBD1 (6 bases). The TCR originated in a female donor in good health, enrolled as a control in a pregnancy study. The chain's CDR3 is CAWSLQGLYGYTF. In nucleotides, the CDR3 is TGTGCCTGGAGTCTACAGGGCCTCTATGGCTACACCTTC.